The 20 T cell receptor beta chains in this list originate from one sample, sequenced in a study of beta chain features in type 1 diabetes. Study findings and constraints: Type 1 diabetes patients showed a moderate but significant shortening of TCRB CDR3s in all four CD4+ subsets.

These receptors lack a known antigen. Sequencing targeted expressed TCRB transcripts, as all isolated RNA had been reverse transcribed. The data were produced by immunoSEQ multiplex PCR, yet TCRdb's version contains in-frame clones alone and is incomplete. The data hold 600,000 to 700,000 clones, with 9.5% to 15% observed a single time. The sample was naive CD4+ T cells from blood. The receptor set was obtained from a man aged 25-45 years with type 1 diabetes.

This rearrangement joins TRBV5-4 to TRBJ1-6; a weak D match, TRBD1 (6 bases). Germline V gene data show CDR1 as SGHNT and CDR2 as YYREEE (reference sequence). This CDR3 has 16 amino acids. V was cut by 0 bases and J by 6 bases, with 13 bases left in between. The CDR3 reads CASSLDQDRRNSPLHF. The CDR3 DNA follows: TGTGCCAGCAGCTTGGATCAGGACAGACGTAATTCACCCCTCCACTTT.

This clone occurred a few times. This sequence joins TRBV7-9 and TRBJ2-3; no clear D. Germline lookup yields CDR1 SEHNR and CDR2 FQNEAQ (reference sequence). V was pared by 0 bases and J by 10 bases, with 14 bases between. The length of the CDR3 is 14 residues. The CDR3 loop is CASSLASPSGPQYF. The CDR3, as DNA: TGTGCCAGCAGCTTAGCGTCCCCTTCCGGGCCGCAGTATTTT.

CDR3 sequence: CASSYSGTGGGYEQYF. DNA of the CDR3: TGTGCCAGCAGTTACTCCGGAACAGGGGGCGGATATGAGCAGTACTTC. The V gene is TRBV6-5, the J gene TRBJ2-7; 9 nucleotides match TRBD1. Germline V lookup: CDR1 MNHEY, CDR2 SVGAGI. This CDR3 region has 16 residues. Germline trimming cut 0 bases from V and 7 bases from J; bases unmatched to any gene: 10.

The table lists this clone with a few counts. The rearrangement uses TRBV7-2 and TRBJ1-1, with D uncertain. CDR3 length: 16 amino acids. CDR1 is SGHTA, CDR2 FQGNSA, per germline. V was trimmed by 5 bases and J by 0 bases, leaving 16 bases between them. The CDR3 nucleotides read TGTGCCAGCAGCCCCGGTGGCCGAAGAATGAACACTGAAGCTTTCTTT. As protein: CASSPGGRRMNTEAFF.

This clone was seen a few times. The rearrangement joins TRBV30 to TRBJ1-2; no definite D call. Germline V gives CDR1 GTSNPN, CDR2 SVGIG (reference sequence). Trimming stripped 4 bases from V and 8 bases from J, with 17 bases between. This CDR3 has 13 amino acids. The CDR3 DNA is TGTGCCTGGACCGCTCAAGGGCCCGGGGGCTACACCTTC. It encodes CAWTAQGPGGYTF.

This clone was detected only a few times. The chain links TRBV11-2 to TRBJ2-5, with 14 bases lining up with TRBD2. The CDR3 loop spans 16 amino acids. Per germline, CDR1 SGHAT and CDR2 FQNNGV. With V trimmed by 5 bases and J by 5 bases, 7 bases remained unmatched. The CDR3: CASSERLAGGLETQYF. CDR3 nucleotide sequence: TGTGCCAGCAGCGAGCGACTAGCGGGGGGGCTGGAGACCCAGTACTTC.

This clone was recorded a few times. Here the CDR3 reads CSVAVRAYDTEAFF. CDR3 nucleotides: TGCAGCGTTGCCGTCCGGGCCTATGACACTGAAGCTTTCTTT. The chain couples TRBV29-1 to TRBJ1-1; D call uncertain. Germline lookup yields CDR1 SQVTM and CDR2 ANQGSEA. V lost 4 bases, J lost 3 bases, and 15 bases lay in between. This CDR3 is built from 14 residues.

A word on this clone: This sample also contains other DNA sequences that code for the same CDR3. V gene TRBV11-3 combines with J gene TRBJ2-1; 9 bases line up with TRBD1. The CDR3 totals 13 residues. Germline assignment: CDR1 SGHNT and CDR2 YENEEA. V was clipped by 5 bases and J by 8 bases; unmatched bases: 4. The CDR3 loop is CASSLQGADEQFF. The CDR3 nucleotides read TGTGCCAGCAGCCTACAGGGGGCCGATGAGCAGTTCTTC. The whole variable domain, remainder taken from reference TRBV11-3 and TRBJ2-1, is EAGVVQSPRYKIIEKKQPVAFWCNPISGHNTLYWYLQNLGQGPELLIRYENEEAVDDSQLPKDRFSAERLKGVDSTLKIQPAELGDSAVYLCASSLQGADEQFFGPGTRLTVL.

This clone was counted only a few times. The CDR3 DNA reads TGTGCCAGCAGTGTAGTCAGCTCTGGAAACACCATATATTTT. Its protein is CASSVVSSGNTIYF. The J gene is TRBJ1-3, the V gene TRBV2; D is unclear. V lost 4 bases and J 0 bases, leaving 7 bases between the germline ends. Germline V gene data show CDR1 as SNHLY and CDR2 as FYNNEI. The CDR3 contains 14 residues. Variable domain in full (rest from reference TRBV2 and TRBJ1-3): EPEVTQTPSHQVTQMGQEVILRCVPISNHLYFYWYRQILGQKVEFLVSFYNNEISEKSEIFDDQFSVERPDGSNFTLKIRSTKLEDSAMYFCASSVVSSGNTIYFGEGSWLTVV.

The gene calls are TRBV18 and TRBJ2-7; TRBD1 or TRBD2 may be the D gene (6 bases each). The CDR3 sequence is 17 residues long. The V gene lost 0 bases and the J gene lost 7 bases, with 22 bases spanning the gap. Germline CDR1 and CDR2: KGHSH and LQKENI. In DNA form, the CDR3 reads TGTGCCAGCTCACCACCGGGAAGTACTGGGATAGGGGGGGAGCAGTACTTC. Translation: CASSPPGSTGIGGEQYF.

The gene calls are TRBV2 and TRBJ1-2, with 9 bases lining up with TRBD1. V trimming: 6 bases; J trimming: 7 bases; junction bases outside the gene matches: 9. From germline, CDR1 is SNHLY and CDR2 FYNNEI. The CDR3 covers 14 residues. The CDR3 nucleotides read TGTGCCAGCAGCATCCGGGACAGGGCGTCTGGCTACACCTTC. This codes for CASSIRDRASGYTF.

In its sample, this clone was seen a few times. V is TRBV5-1 and J is TRBJ2-3; D possibly corresponds to TRBD2 (6 bases). CDR3 length: 14 residues. Germline assignment: CDR1 SGHRS and CDR2 YFSETQ. V lost 4 bases to trimming and J lost 3 bases, with 12 bases between them. This chain's CDR3 is CASSPGTATDTQYF. The CDR3 DNA follows: TGCGCCAGCAGCCCGGGGACTGCTACAGATACGCAGTATTTT.

This rearrangement joins TRBV9 to TRBJ2-3, with 7 nucleotides matching TRBD2. Per germline, CDR1 SGDLS and CDR2 YYNGEE. The CDR3 extends over 15 amino acids. J lost 1 base, V lost 4 bases, and 6 bases had no gene match. CDR3 sequence reads: CASSPNGGGTDTQYF. DNA for the CDR3: TGTGCCAGCAGCCCCAATGGGGGGGGCACAGATACGCAGTATTTT.

The rearrangement links TRBV27 to TRBJ2-7; 8 bases fit TRBD2. CDR3 size: 14 residues. The germline V gene has CDR1 MNHEY and CDR2 SMNVEV (reference sequence). J gave up 2 bases and V 6 bases, and 6 bases lay outside the gene matches. The CDR3 loop reads CASSLKRGPYEQYF. CDR3 DNA: TGTGCCAGCAGCTTGAAGCGGGGGCCCTACGAGCAGTACTTC.

This clone was seen only a few times. The chain recombines TRBV29-1 with TRBJ2-5; D remains ambiguous. The J call may be in error: the DNA end matches TRBJ2-7 better. The CDR3 sequence is 14 residues long. The germline CDR1 and CDR2 sequences are SQVTM and ANQGSEA. The CDR3 coding sequence is TGCAGCGTTGTAGGTGGCCTGGTTGTGGACGAGCAGTACTTC. Translation gives CSVVGGLVVDEQYF.

This clone was detected a few times. The chain is built from TRBV21-1 and TRBJ2-3; TRBD2, as called in the table, went unchecked against the DNA. TRBV21-1 corresponds to a pseudogene. CDR3 length equals 18 residues. The CDR3 reads CAASSSGGAKLSTDTQYF. The CDR3, as DNA: TGTGCCGCCTCAAGTAGCGGGGGCGCAAAGCTTAGCACAGATACGCAGTATTTT.

As concerns this clone: In the same sample, other DNA sequences code for this CDR3. The chain joins TRBV27 to TRBJ2-1; the D is unclear. CDR3 length: 11 amino acids. Trimming stripped 6 bases from V and 3 bases from J, with 3 bases between. Germline V gene sequence: CDR1 MNHEY, CDR2 SMNVEV (reference sequence). CDR3 sequence reads: CASSLYNEQFF. CDR3 DNA sequence: TGTGCCAGCAGCCTCTACAATGAGCAGTTCTTC.

The chain recombines TRBV6-6 with TRBJ1-5, with D possibly being TRBD1 (5 bases). Trimming cost V 2 bases and J 4 bases, with 12 bases left between them. Germline assignment: CDR1 MNHNY and CDR2 SVGAGI (reference sequence). This CDR3 contains 15 residues. The CDR3 coding sequence is TGTGCCAGCAGTTACGTGGGGGGATGGAATCAGCCCCAGCATTTT. Its translation: CASSYVGGWNQPQHF.

This rearrangement joins TRBV25-1 to TRBJ1-2, with D perhaps TRBD1 (5 bases). This CDR3 region has 14 residues. Trimming removed 2 bases from V and 2 bases from J, with 9 bases in between. The germline gives CDR1 MGHDK, CDR2 SYGVNS. The CDR3 is CASSEHAGNYGYTF. The CDR3 bases are TGTGCCAGCAGTGAACACGCAGGGAACTATGGCTACACCTTC.

This clone has just a few counts. The rearrangement joins TRBV28 to TRBJ1-1; possibly TRBD1 for D (5 bases). V was clipped by 3 bases and J by 1 base, with 12 bases between them. The CDR3 contains 15 residues. Germline V gene sequence: CDR1 MDHEN, CDR2 SYDVKM. CDR3 residues: CASSLGWQGNTEAFF. For the CDR3, the DNA is TGTGCCAGCAGTTTGGGTTGGCAGGGGAACACTGAAGCTTTCTTT.